The rows below give T cell receptor beta chains drawn from one sample of a study of T cell repertoires in cytomegalovirus infection. These receptors are not linked to any known antigen. TCRdb re-called the reads with MiXCR, one entry per CDR3 protein. The sample has some 940,000 distinct CDR3 sequences, around 32% seen once; the top ten hold more than 12%. The input for sequencing was cultured CD8+ T cells from PBMCs, taken from culture after CMV antigen stimulation. The receptor set was obtained from a human donor in good health (CMV status not recorded). Some clones in this sample may be carry-over from other donors' samples. Both conserved end residues are part of each CDR3. A D gene is named only where the DNA matches it firmly. Expanded clones are given a class, and other clones once, few, many or no size at all.

J | V | D | size | CDR3 | DNA
TRBJ2-2 | TRBV27 | TRBD1 | NA | CASSFHPRDREGELFF | TGTGCCAGCAGTTTCCACCCCCGGGACAGGGAAGGGGAGCTGTTTTTT
TRBJ1-1 | TRBV11-2 | TRBD1 | NA | CASSPQYGQGAEAFF | TGTGCCAGCAGCCCACAGTACGGACAGGGGGCTGAAGCTTTCTTT
TRBJ1-1 | TRBV12-5 | NA | NA | CTSGLPDREAFF | TGTACTAGTGGTTTGCCGGACCGGGAAGCTTTCTTT
TRBJ1-3 | TRBV10-2 | NA | NA | CASSESGWDGGFSSGNTIYF | TGCGCCAGCAGTGAGTCGGGATGGGACGGCGGATTTAGCTCTGGAAACACCATATATTTT
TRBJ2-1 | TRBV3-1 | NA | few | CASSQDTPSEQFF | TGTGCCAGCAGCCAAGATACTCCGAGTGAGCAGTTCTTC
TRBJ1-2 | TRBV7-9 | TRBD1 | NA | CASSYTGQGSNGYTF | TGTGCCAGCAGCTACACTGGACAGGGGTCAAATGGCTACACCTTC
TRBJ2-1 | TRBV5-1 | TRBD2 | NA | CASSPLASGAYNEQFF | TGCGCCAGCAGCCCCCTAGCTAGCGGGGCTTACAATGAGCAGTTCTTC
TRBJ1-1 | TRBV19 | NA | NA | CASSLSKRTEAFF | TGTGCCAGTAGTCTCTCGAAGCGAACTGAAGCTTTCTTT
TRBJ1-6 | TRBV27 | TRBD1 | NA | CASSSQGAAPLHF | TGTGCCAGCAGTTCCCAGGGGGCTGCACCCCTCCACTTT
TRBJ2-3 | TRBV5-8 | NA | few | CASSLKGLVDTQYF | TGTGCCAGCAGCTTGAAAGGACTGGTAGATACGCAGTATTTT
TRBJ2-7 | TRBV10-3 | NA | NA | CAIGRDMNTKQYF | TGTGCCATCGGGCGGGACATGAATACGAAGCAGTACTTC
TRBJ2-7 | TRBV12-3/TRBV12-4 | TRBD2 | many | CASSLRSPAGGLNPGWEQYF | TGTGCCAGCAGTTTAAGGAGTCCAGCGGGGGGGCTTAATCCGGGGTGGGAGCAGTACTTC
TRBJ2-1 | TRBV5-1 | TRBD1 | NA | CASTDFQGAGYNEQFF | TGCGCCAGCACCGATTTCCAGGGGGCGGGCTACAATGAGCAGTTCTTC
TRBJ2-1 | TRBV20-1 | TRBD2 | NA | CSARVPSGDLLRNEQFF | TGCAGTGCTAGAGTACCTAGCGGGGACCTCCTTAGGAATGAGCAGTTCTTC
TRBJ2-1 | TRBV12-3/TRBV12-4 | TRBD2 | NA | CASCTSGGGYNEQFF | TGTGCCAGCTGTACTAGCGGGGGGGGATACAATGAGCAGTTCTTC
TRBJ1-4 | TRBV4-2 | NA | few | CASSPTRIVLIATNEKLFF | TGTGCCAGCAGCCCAACGAGGATAGTTTTAATTGCAACTAATGAAAAACTGTTTTTT
TRBJ1-4 | TRBV18 | TRBD1 | few | CASSPPGQLNEKLFF | TGTGCCAGCTCACCACCGGGACAGCTAAATGAAAAACTGTTTTTT
TRBJ2-3 | TRBV27 | TRBD2 | NA | CASSPGSAGGVTDTQYF | TGTGCCAGCAGCCCGGGGTCCGCGGGGGGAGTAACAGATACGCAGTATTTT
TRBJ1-5 | TRBV4-3 | NA | NA | CASSQDVTGVDQPQHF | TGCGCCAGCAGCCAAGACGTGACAGGAGTGGATCAGCCCCAGCATTTT
TRBJ2-1 | TRBV5-8 | TRBD2 | NA | CASSPGLAGPDEQFF | TGTGCCAGCAGCCCGGGACTAGCGGGGCCTGATGAGCAGTTCTTC
TRBJ1-1 | TRBV4-1 | NA | NA | CASSANLGGPEAFF | TGCGCCAGCAGCGCCAATCTCGGTGGGCCTGAAGCTTTCTTT
TRBJ2-3 | TRBV27 | TRBD2 | NA | CVSSPIAGGADTQYF | TGTGTCAGCAGTCCAATAGCGGGGGGTGCAGATACGCAGTATTTT
TRBJ1-6 | TRBV12-3/TRBV12-4 | TRBD1 | NA | CASSPGQEEYNSPLHF | TGTGCCAGCAGCCCGGGACAGGAAGAATATAATTCACCCCTCCACTTT
TRBJ1-2 | TRBV4-3 | NA | NA | CASSQPGQMANYGYTF | TGCGCCAGCAGCCAACCCGGACAAATGGCTAACTATGGCTACACCTTC
TRBJ2-1 | TRBV12-3/TRBV12-4 | TRBD2 | few | CASSHGLRGGLEGNEQFF | TGTGCCAGCAGTCACGGACTGCGGGGGGGCCTAGAAGGCAATGAGCAGTTCTTC
TRBJ2-4 | TRBV6-2/TRBV6-3 | TRBD1 | few | CASRLQQGTKNIQYF | TGTGCCAGCAGGCTACAACAGGGGACCAAAAACATTCAGTACTTC
TRBJ2-7 | TRBV4-1 | NA | NA | CASSQGGGLSYEQYF | TGCGCCAGCAGCCAAGGCGGGGGCCTTTCCTACGAGCAGTACTTC
TRBJ2-4 | TRBV27 | NA | NA | CASSLFPRRGHRAKNIQYF | TGTGCCAGCAGTTTATTCCCTCGGCGCGGGCACCGAGCCAAAAACATTCAGTACTTC
TRBJ2-2 | TRBV7-6 | NA | NA | CASSHQEGVNTGELFF | TGTGCCAGCAGCCATCAGGAGGGGGTGAACACCGGGGAGCTGTTTTTT
TRBJ2-6 | TRBV19 | NA | NA | CASIGANVLTF | TGTGCCAGTATTGGGGCCAACGTCCTGACTTTC
TRBJ2-1 | TRBV24-1 | NA | NA | CATSPTGFTEQFF | TGTGCCACCAGCCCTACAGGGTTTACTGAGCAGTTCTTC
TRBJ2-7 | TRBV10-2 | NA | once | CASSPRRVAYEQYF | TGCGCCAGCAGTCCGAGGAGGGTGGCATACGAGCAGTACTTC
TRBJ2-5 | TRBV4-1 | NA | few | CASSQDWARYRGPSQETQYF | TGCGCCAGCAGCCAAGATTGGGCCCGTTATCGGGGCCCGTCCCAAGAGACCCAGTACTTC
TRBJ2-1 | TRBV5-6 | NA | few | CASTERLARDEQFF | TGTGCCAGCACTGAGAGGCTAGCGAGGGATGAGCAGTTCTTC
TRBJ1-4 | TRBV27 | NA | few | CASSLTAIVLTNEKLFF | TGTGCCAGCAGTTTGACAGCGATAGTCTTAACTAATGAAAAACTGTTTTTT
TRBJ2-1 | TRBV27 | TRBD2 | NA | CASSSSGGFSYEQFF | TGTGCCAGCAGTTCGAGCGGGGGTTTTAGCTATGAGCAGTTCTTC
TRBJ1-2 | TRBV4-1 | NA | NA | CASSQDGGGDGYTF | TGCGCCAGCAGCCAAGATGGGGGGGGCGATGGCTACACCTTC
TRBJ2-1 | TRBV7-3 | TRBD2 | many | CASSLALAGPGDEQFF | TGTGCCAGCAGCTTAGCCCTAGCGGGGCCAGGGGATGAGCAGTTCTTC
TRBJ1-2 | TRBV12-3/TRBV12-4 | NA | NA | CASTLGNRVEGYTF | TGTGCCAGCACCCTAGGGAACAGGGTAGAAGGCTACACCTTC
TRBJ1-5 | TRBV6-2/TRBV6-3 | TRBD1 | few | CASSPRDRGPWGNQPQHF | TGTGCCAGCAGCCCTAGGGACAGGGGGCCTTGGGGCAATCAGCCCCAGCATTTT
TRBJ1-2 | TRBV27 | TRBD1 | NA | CASKNQGGAFYGYTF | TGTGCCAGCAAGAACCAAGGGGGCGCTTTCTATGGCTACACCTTC
TRBJ1-1 | TRBV7-3 | NA | NA | CASSPLDSMNTEAFF | TGTGCCAGCAGCCCTTTGGACAGCATGAACACTGAAGCTTTCTTT